The T cell receptor (beta chain) described here comes from a study of T-cell reconstitution after alpha-beta-depleted transplantation in children. TCRbeta library preparation incorporated unique molecular identifiers. TCRdb reprocessed the PCR reads via MiXCR and lists one record per CDR3 protein. The table includes 780,000 or so distinct CDR3 sequences, roughly 15% detected once. This clonotype came up a few times. Germline CDR1 and CDR2: MNHEY and SVGEGT. This CDR3 contains 15 residues. V was cut by 6 bases and J by 1 base, with 16 bases left in between. The chain joins TRBV6-2 or TRBV6-3 to TRBJ2-7, with D hard to call. The sample in question was PBMCs, mostly from graft donor cells, obtained 360 days after TCRalphabeta/CD19-depleted stem cell transplant. This TCR derives from a male patient aged 10 to 17 who had a stem cell transplant for acute lymphoblastic leukemia, so the T cells may come from the graft donor. CDR3 bases: TGTGCCAGCAGCCTACATCCCGACCTTTCCTACGAGCAGTACTTC. Residues: CASSLHPDLSYEQYF.